This TCR beta chain was retrieved from a study of CD8 T cells in Susac syndrome. The multiple sclerosis control group was made up of treatment-naive patients with stable or active relapsing-remitting disease. Negative isolation was used for CD8+ and CD4+ T cells, and FACS enrichment was applied to TEMRA cells. Germline values: CDR1 ENHRY, CDR2 SYGVKD. The CDR3 has 12 residues. V was cut by 6 bases and J by 2 bases, with 8 bases left in between. Random-hexamer reverse transcription was applied to about 0.45 to 1 ug RNA. Via MiXCR, TCRdb re-called the immunoSEQ multiplex PCR reads, giving one row per CDR3 protein. The sample lists hundreds of thousands of distinct CDR3 sequences, approximately 85% occurring once.

The origin of this receptor is a human donor with multiple sclerosis. Sample: CD8+ T cells from PBMCs. This chain connects TRBV10-3 to TRBJ2-7; a weak D match, TRBD1 (6 bases). CDR3 loop: CAIRGTTYEQYF. CDR3 coding DNA: TGTGCCATCAGGGGGACAACCTACGAGCAGTACTTC.